Listed below are T cell receptor beta chains from one sample, sequenced in a study of human T cells and chemical hapten exposure. TCRdb independently ran MiXCR on the RACE reads; one entry per CDR3 protein. Here the sample spans some 380,000 distinct CDR3 sequences, 4.8% being singletons. Sequenced here: whole blood, sampled in connection with sensitization to the hapten diphenylcyclopropenone (DPC). The origin of the receptors is a woman between 45 and 65 years old with alopecia areata. Some clones in this sample may be carry-over from other donors' samples. CDR3s include the opening cysteine and the closing phenylalanine or tryptophan. A D gene is named only where the DNA matches it firmly. Clone size is not always given. Where it is, it says once, few, many or a class for expanded clones.

v_gene	j_gene	abundance	d_gene	CDR3aa	CDR3nt
TRBV6-6	TRBJ1-1	NA	NA	CASLGGAPNTEAFF	TGTGCCAGCTTGGGGGGGGCCCCGAACACTGAAGCTTTCTTT
TRBV10-3	TRBJ1-1	NA	NA	CAIKAGMEREDTEAFF	TGTGCCATCAAGGCGGGGATGGAAAGGGAAGACACTGAAGCTTTCTTT
TRBV14	TRBJ2-5	few	NA	CASSHGFGTQYF	TGTGCCAGCAGCCATGGCTTCGGGACCCAGTACTTC
TRBV7-9	TRBJ1-1	NA	NA	CASSLAGGKNTEAFF	TGTGCCAGCAGCTTAGCTGGAGGGAAAAACACTGAAGCTTTCTTT
TRBV3-1	TRBJ2-6	few	NA	CASSQDLGASGANVLTF	TGTGCCAGCAGCCAAGATCTGGGGGCCTCTGGGGCCAACGTCCTGACTTTC
TRBV12-3/TRBV12-4	TRBJ2-1	many	NA	CASSFPQTEQFF	TGTGCCAGCAGTTTCCCCCAAACTGAGCAGTTCTTC
TRBV5-1	TRBJ2-7	many	TRBD2	CASSFGLAFYEQYF	TGCGCCAGCAGCTTCGGACTAGCCTTTTACGAGCAGTACTTC
TRBV23-1	TRBJ2-1	few	NA	CASSDCMGEYNEQFF	TGCGCCAGCAGTGACTGCATGGGGGAGTACAATGAGCAGTTCTTC
TRBV5-1	TRBJ1-1	many	TRBD1	CASSAQGARGTEAFF	TGCGCCAGCAGCGCACAGGGGGCGCGGGGCACTGAAGCTTTCTTT
TRBV29-1	TRBJ2-7	NA	NA	CSVGDTLNEQYF	TGCAGCGTTGGGGACACACTAAACGAGCAGTACTTC
TRBV9	TRBJ1-3	few	NA	CASSEYRATSGNTIYF	TGTGCCAGCAGCGAATACAGGGCTACTTCTGGAAACACCATATATTTT
TRBV11-2	TRBJ1-1	many	NA	CASSYPITGSTEAFF	TGTGCCAGCAGCTACCCAATTACAGGGAGTACTGAAGCTTTCTTT
TRBV29-1	TRBJ1-4	many	NA	CSVGVAANEKLFF	TGCAGCGTTGGGGTGGCGGCAAATGAAAAACTGTTTTTT
TRBV9	TRBJ2-3	many	NA	CASSVDPLAEDTQYF	TGTGCCAGCAGCGTAGATCCTCTAGCTGAAGATACGCAGTATTTT
TRBV5-6	TRBJ2-2	few	TRBD1	CASSSGTGKIGELFF	TGTGCCAGCAGCTCCGGGACAGGGAAAATCGGGGAGCTGTTTTTT
TRBV7-3	TRBJ2-3	few	NA	CASSSGVVADTQYF	TGTGCCAGCAGCTCCGGGGTCGTCGCAGATACGCAGTATTTT
TRBV20-1	TRBJ2-7	many	NA	CSAPKPQGLFYEQYF	TGCAGTGCCCCTAAACCGCAGGGTCTTTTCTACGAGCAGTACTTC
TRBV5-1	TRBJ2-3	many	TRBD2	CASSLAQGLAIPRVTDTQYF	TGCGCCAGCAGCTTGGCCCAGGGACTAGCGATCCCCCGGGTCACAGATACGCAGTATTTT
TRBV7-9	TRBJ2-1	NA	TRBD2	CAIQGGEYNEQFF	TGTGCCATCCAGGGAGGGGAATACAATGAGCAGTTCTTC
TRBV5-1	TRBJ1-1	few	NA	CASSLGFGGRGTEAFF	TGCGCCAGCAGCTTGGGTTTCGGGGGGCGCGGCACTGAAGCTTTCTTT
TRBV7-8	TRBJ2-3	NA	NA	CASSLGASSTDTQYF	TGTGCCAGCAGCTTAGGAGCAAGTAGCACAGATACGCAGTATTTT
TRBV27	TRBJ2-7	many	TRBD1	CASSPGDRGLIRKYF	TGTGCCAGCAGTCCGGGGGACAGGGGGCTAATTAGAAAGTACTTC
TRBV20-1	TRBJ1-1	many	NA	CSAPDMNTEAFF	TGCAGTGCTCCCGACATGAACACTGAAGCTTTCTTT
TRBV6-2/TRBV6-3	TRBJ2-3	many	NA	CASSPGVVLSPDTQYF	TGTGCCAGCAGTCCCGGGGTAGTTCTATCCCCAGATACGCAGTATTTT
TRBV25-1	TRBJ1-1	many	NA	CASSELGIYAFF	TGTGCCAGCAGTGAATTAGGGATTTACGCTTTCTTT
TRBV20-1	TRBJ1-6	many	TRBD1	CSARVGGAVYNSPLHF	TGCAGTGCTAGAGTAGGGGGCGCTGTCTATAATTCACCCCTCCACTTT
TRBV24-1	TRBJ2-3	many	NA	CATAGGVTDTQYF	TGTGCCACCGCCGGCGGGGTCACAGATACGCAGTATTTT
TRBV29-1	TRBJ1-5	many	NA	CSVEGENQPQHF	TGCAGCGTTGAGGGGGAAAATCAGCCCCAGCATTTT
TRBV29-1	TRBJ2-5	few	NA	CSVADGAQETQYF	TGCAGCGTTGCGGATGGAGCACAGGAGACCCAGTACTTC
TRBV6-1	TRBJ1-1	many	NA	CASSRDWYEAFF	TGTGCCAGCAGCCGGGACTGGTACGAAGCTTTCTTT
TRBV7-8	TRBJ1-2	many	TRBD1	CASSLEGDREGYGYTF	TGTGCCAGCAGCTTGGAGGGGGACAGGGAGGGCTATGGCTACACCTTC
TRBV20-1	TRBJ1-1	NA	NA	CSARGREQGERGKDTEAFF	TGCAGTGCTAGAGGTAGGGAACAGGGTGAGAGGGGAAAGGACACTGAAGCTTTCTTT
TRBV14	TRBJ2-6	many	TRBD2	CASSQGLAGPGVLTF	TGTGCCAGCAGCCAAGGGCTAGCGGGTCCGGGGGTCCTGACTTTC
TRBV7-2	TRBJ2-1	NA	NA	CASSSLGRGREQFF	TGTGCCAGCAGCTCTCTTGGGCGGGGACGGGAGCAGTTCTTC
TRBV11-2	TRBJ1-1	NA	TRBD1	CASSSRDRGGTEAFF	TGTGCCAGCAGCTCCCGGGACAGGGGGGGGACTGAAGCTTTCTTT
TRBV7-9	TRBJ1-2	many	NA	CASSPFLRGAGGYTF	TGTGCCAGCAGCCCCTTTCTCAGGGGCGCAGGGGGCTACACCTTC
TRBV11-2	TRBJ1-4	many	NA	CASSSGVLEKLFF	TGTGCCAGCAGCTCAGGGGTACTTGAAAAACTGTTTTTT
TRBV29-1	TRBJ2-1	many	NA	CSVESSGGDEQFF	TGCAGCGTTGAATCGTCCGGGGGAGATGAGCAGTTCTTC
TRBV20-1	TRBJ2-2	NA	TRBD2	CSARDLASGVAGELFF	TGCAGTGCTAGAGATCTGGCTAGCGGCGTCGCGGGGGAGCTGTTTTTT
TRBV19	TRBJ2-7	few	TRBD1	CASSVRQGSHEQYF	TGTGCCAGTAGTGTCCGACAGGGAAGCCACGAGCAGTACTTC
TRBV29-1	TRBJ1-1	many	NA	CSGISEMNTEAFF	TGCAGCGGTATTAGTGAAATGAACACTGAAGCTTTCTTT
TRBV4-2	TRBJ1-6	many	NA	CASSQDKGKSAPLHF	TGTGCCAGCAGCCAAGATAAGGGGAAATCGGCACCCCTCCACTTT
TRBV28	TRBJ2-7	few	TRBD2	CASSFRASGAYEQYF	TGTGCCAGCAGTTTCCGCGCTAGCGGGGCCTACGAGCAGTACTTC
TRBV27	TRBJ2-3	NA	TRBD2	CASSPHREGGDTQYF	TGTGCCAGCTCCCCCCACCGGGAGGGAGGGGATACGCAGTATTTT
TRBV20-1	TRBJ1-2	NA	NA	CSAPTGSNYGYTF	TGCAGTGCCCCAACAGGGTCCAACTATGGCTACACCTTC
TRBV9	TRBJ1-2	NA	NA	CASSVGSQGYTF	TGTGCCAGCAGCGTAGGGAGCCAAGGCTACACCTTC
TRBV28	TRBJ1-2	NA	TRBD1	CASRTTGRDYGYTF	TGTGCCAGCAGAACGACAGGGCGGGACTATGGCTACACCTTC
TRBV20-1	TRBJ2-1	NA	NA	CSARPASSYNEQFF	TGCAGTGCTAGACCCGCAAGCTCCTACAATGAGCAGTTCTTC
TRBV27	TRBJ2-7	NA	NA	CASRRPGQTYEQYF	TGTGCCAGCAGGAGGCCTGGACAGACCTACGAGCAGTACTTC
TRBV5-1	TRBJ1-5	few	NA	CASSVTPLGNQPQHF	TGCGCCAGCAGCGTGACTCCTTTGGGCAATCAGCCCCAGCATTTT
TRBV7-7	TRBJ1-1	few	NA	CASSPTPEAAAFF	TGTGCCAGCAGCCCGACCCCGGAGGCGGCCGCTTTCTTT
TRBV20-1	TRBJ2-7	few	NA	CSAPGLARNEQYF	TGCAGTGCCCCAGGCCTAGCGAGGAACGAGCAGTACTTC
TRBV7-2	TRBJ1-1	NA	NA	CASSLVWDREAFF	TGTGCCAGCAGCTTAGTCTGGGATAGGGAGGCTTTCTTT
TRBV11-2	TRBJ2-5	many	NA	CASSLGGSPEGDQYF	TGTGCCAGCAGCCTAGGGGGTTCCCCTGAGGGGGACCAGTACTTC
TRBV27	TRBJ1-5	few	NA	CASRVGASQPQHF	TGTGCCAGCAGGGTGGGGGCGAGTCAGCCCCAGCATTTT
TRBV10-1	TRBJ2-3	NA	NA	CASSEVGSGDTQYF	TGCGCCAGCAGTGAAGTGGGTAGCGGAGATACGCAGTATTTT
TRBV6-5	TRBJ2-7	many	TRBD2	CASSYSGLGGDEQYF	TGTGCCAGCAGTTACTCGGGACTAGGCGGGGACGAGCAGTACTTC